This T cell receptor beta chain comes out of a study of early T cells in non-severe SARS-CoV-2 infection. Overall study context: Alpha and beta chains were unpaired, from unsorted whole-blood bulk RNA. Findings of the study overall: Anti-spike CD8 responses were favored in VDJdb matching, and private and CD4 specificities were missed.

Individual cDNA molecules each received unique molecular identifiers attached to them. In TCRdb, the 5' RACE reads were re-called with MiXCR into one record per CDR3 protein. The table includes around 77,000 distinct CDR3 sequences, about 5% detected once. CDR1 and CDR2 (germline): SGHNT, YYREEE (reference sequence). The CDR3 is 14 residues long. This clonotype was seen more than once but under ten times. The antigen remains undetermined. Relative to the germline gene, one junction end is altered; a read error may explain this. This material consisted of whole blood, taken at baseline. The source of this sequence is an adult who was a healthcare worker with PCR-confirmed SARS-CoV-2 infection or an uninfected control (not recorded which). The V call is TRBV5-4, the J call TRBJ1-1; D remains unclear. The CDR3 reads CASSPTPGDTEVFF. CDR3 bases: TGTGCCAGCAGCCCGACTCCGGGTGACACTGAAGTTTTCTTT.